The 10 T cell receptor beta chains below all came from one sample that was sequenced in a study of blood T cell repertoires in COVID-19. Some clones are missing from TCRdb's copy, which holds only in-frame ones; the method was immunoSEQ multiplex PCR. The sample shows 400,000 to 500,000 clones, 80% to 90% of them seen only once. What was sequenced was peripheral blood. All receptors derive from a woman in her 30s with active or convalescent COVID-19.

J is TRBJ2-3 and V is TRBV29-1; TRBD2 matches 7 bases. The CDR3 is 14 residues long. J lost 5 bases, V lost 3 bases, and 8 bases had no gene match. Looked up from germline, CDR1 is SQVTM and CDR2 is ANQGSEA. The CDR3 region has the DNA TGCAGCGTTGAGGGGCGGGAGAATAGAGATACGCAGTATTTT. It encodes CSVEGRENRDTQYF.

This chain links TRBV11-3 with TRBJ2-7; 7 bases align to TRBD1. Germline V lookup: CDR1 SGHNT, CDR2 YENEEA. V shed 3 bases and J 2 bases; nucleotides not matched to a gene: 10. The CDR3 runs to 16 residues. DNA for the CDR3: TGTGCCAGCAGCTTTGACAAGGGGGCCAAAACCTACGAGCAGTACTTC. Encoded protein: CASSFDKGAKTYEQYF.

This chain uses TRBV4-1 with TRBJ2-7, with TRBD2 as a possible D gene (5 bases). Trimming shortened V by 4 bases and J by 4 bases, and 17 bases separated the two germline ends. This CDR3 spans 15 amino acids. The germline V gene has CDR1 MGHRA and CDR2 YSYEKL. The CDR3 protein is CASSPSILGSYEQYF. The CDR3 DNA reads TGCGCCAGCAGCCCCTCCATTTTGGGGAGTTACGAGCAGTACTTC.

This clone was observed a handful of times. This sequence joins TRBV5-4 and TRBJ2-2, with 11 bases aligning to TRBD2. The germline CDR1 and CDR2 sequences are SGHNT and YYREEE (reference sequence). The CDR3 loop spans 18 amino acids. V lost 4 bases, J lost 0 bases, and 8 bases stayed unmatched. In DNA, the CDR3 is TGTGCCAGCAGCGGGACAGGACTAGCGGGTTCGAACACCGGGGAGCTGTTTTTT. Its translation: CASSGTGLAGSNTGELFF.

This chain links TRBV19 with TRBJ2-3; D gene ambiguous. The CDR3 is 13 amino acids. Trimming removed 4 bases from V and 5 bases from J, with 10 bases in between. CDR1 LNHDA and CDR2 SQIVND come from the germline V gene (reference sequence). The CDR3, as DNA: TGTGCCAGTAGTACGCAGGTGGGAGATACGCAGTATTTT. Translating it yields CASSTQVGDTQYF.

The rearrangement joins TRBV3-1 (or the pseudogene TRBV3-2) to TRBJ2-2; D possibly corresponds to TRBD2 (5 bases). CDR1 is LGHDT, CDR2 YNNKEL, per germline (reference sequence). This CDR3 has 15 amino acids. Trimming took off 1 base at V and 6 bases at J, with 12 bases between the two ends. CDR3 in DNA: TGTGCCAGCAGCCAAGCACTAGTTTTCGCCGGGGAGCTGTTTTTT. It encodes CASSQALVFAGELFF.

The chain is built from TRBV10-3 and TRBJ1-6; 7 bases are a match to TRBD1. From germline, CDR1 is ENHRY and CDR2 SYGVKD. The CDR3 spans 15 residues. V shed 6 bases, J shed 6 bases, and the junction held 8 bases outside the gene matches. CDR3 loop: CAIRRTTGANSPLHF. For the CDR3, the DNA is TGTGCCATCAGGAGGACTACAGGGGCTAATTCACCCCTCCACTTT.

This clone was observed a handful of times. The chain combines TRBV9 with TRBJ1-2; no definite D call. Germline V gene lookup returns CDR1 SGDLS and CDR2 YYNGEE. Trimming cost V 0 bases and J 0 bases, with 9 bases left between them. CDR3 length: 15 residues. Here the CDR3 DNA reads TGTGCCAGCAGCGTAGATCCAGGTACTAACTATGGCTACACCTTC. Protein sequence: CASSVDPGTNYGYTF.

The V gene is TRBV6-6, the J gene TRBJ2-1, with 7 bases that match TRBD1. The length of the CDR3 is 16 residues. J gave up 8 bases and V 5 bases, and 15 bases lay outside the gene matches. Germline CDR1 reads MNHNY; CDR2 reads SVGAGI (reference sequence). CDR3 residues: CASSPKGTVGSYEQFF. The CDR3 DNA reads TGTGCCAGCAGTCCGAAAGGGACAGTGGGTTCGTATGAGCAGTTCTTC.

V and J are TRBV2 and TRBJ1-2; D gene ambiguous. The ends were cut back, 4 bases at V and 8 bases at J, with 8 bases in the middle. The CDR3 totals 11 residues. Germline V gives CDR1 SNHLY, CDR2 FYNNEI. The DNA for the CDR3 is TGTGCCAGCAGTGCCCTTCTAGGCTACACCTTC. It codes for CASSALLGYTF.